The clone carrying this TCR beta chain appeared once. Antigen specificity is unknown. Clones were read by immunoSEQ multiplex PCR, and TCRdb kept only the in-frame ones, dropping some. The sample holds around 180,000 clones, 88% seen once. These data are taken from a study of T cell responses to AZD1222 COVID-19 vaccine. Study at large: Second-dose schedules of about 4 or about 12 weeks were combined. Study outcomes and limitations: Dominant at 160-218 and 743-854, vaccine-associated CD4 TCRs also spanned spike. Clonal diversity was possibly underestimated, and white British individuals and females predominated among donors.

This CDR3 contains 15 residues. V gave up 2 bases and J gave up 4 bases, with 11 bases separating them. Germline V gene data show CDR1 as MNHEY and CDR2 as SVGEGT. The TCR was taken from an adult in good health. This rearrangement joins TRBV6-2 or TRBV6-3 to TRBJ2-2, with D uncertain. The material sequenced was peripheral blood, taken on day 0 of AZD1222 vaccination. The CDR3 sequence is CASSYTAVSTGELFF. The DNA of the CDR3 is TGTGCCAGCAGTTACACGGCGGTCTCCACCGGGGAGCTGTTTTTT.